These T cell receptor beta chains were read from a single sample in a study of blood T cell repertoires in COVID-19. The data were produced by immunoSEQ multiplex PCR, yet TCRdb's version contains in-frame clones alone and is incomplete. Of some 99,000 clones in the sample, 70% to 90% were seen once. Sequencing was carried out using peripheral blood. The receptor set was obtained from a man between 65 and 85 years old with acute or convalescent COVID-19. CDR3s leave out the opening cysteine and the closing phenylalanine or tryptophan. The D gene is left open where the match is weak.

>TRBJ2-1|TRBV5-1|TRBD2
ASSLVPSGGREQF
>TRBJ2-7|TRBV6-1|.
ASSEGSWTYEQY
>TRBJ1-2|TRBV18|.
ASSPKGLPTDGYT
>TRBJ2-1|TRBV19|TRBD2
ASSTGLAGGQNNEQF
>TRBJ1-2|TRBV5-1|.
ASSFGGAYGYT
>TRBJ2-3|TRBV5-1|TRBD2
ASSPGLAGGRASTDTQY
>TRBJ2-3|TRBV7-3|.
ASSNSGDTQY
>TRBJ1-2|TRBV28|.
ASTYWASASGYT
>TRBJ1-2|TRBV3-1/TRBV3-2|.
ASSQQSRQSGYT
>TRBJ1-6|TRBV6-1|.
ASSATYRDYNSPLH
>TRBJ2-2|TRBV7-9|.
ASSPGVSTGELF
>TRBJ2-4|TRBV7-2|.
ASSPRGGRDKNIQY
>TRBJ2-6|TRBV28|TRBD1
ASSSPTQGASSGANVLT
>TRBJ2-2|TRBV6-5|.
ASSPSPYAGELF
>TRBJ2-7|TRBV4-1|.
ASSQAGTGTYEQY
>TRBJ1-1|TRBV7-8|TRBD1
ASSRFGRGAGGRFAEAF
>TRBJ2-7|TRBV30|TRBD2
AWSGGLATYEQY
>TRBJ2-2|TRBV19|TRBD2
ASLEFGGLNTGELF
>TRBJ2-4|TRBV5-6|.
ASSLGGLAKNIQY
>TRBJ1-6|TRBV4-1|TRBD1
ASRQQGEGGNSPLH
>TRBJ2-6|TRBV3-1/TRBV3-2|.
ASSPEQTLRSGANVLT
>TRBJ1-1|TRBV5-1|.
ASSLDRPGTEAF
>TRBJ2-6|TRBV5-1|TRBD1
ASSHGQGLSGANVLT
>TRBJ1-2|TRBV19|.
ASSIESNYGYT
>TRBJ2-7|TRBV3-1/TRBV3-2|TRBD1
ASSLGQGDREQY
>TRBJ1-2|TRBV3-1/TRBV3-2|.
ASSQVRGWDGYT
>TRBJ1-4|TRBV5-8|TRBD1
ASSLAGQGNEKLF
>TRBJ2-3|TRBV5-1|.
ASSWTKGGGADTQY
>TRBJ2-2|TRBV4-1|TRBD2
ASSQETSDTGELF
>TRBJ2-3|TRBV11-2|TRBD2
ASSRGLAGTLSTDTQY
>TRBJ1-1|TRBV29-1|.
SVGGLTEAF
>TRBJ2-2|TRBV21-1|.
ASSKVFGTGRRNGELF
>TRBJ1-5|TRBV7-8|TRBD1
ASSFGSGGRNQPQH
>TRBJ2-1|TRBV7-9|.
ASSPTSSTRGRNEQF
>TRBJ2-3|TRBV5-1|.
ASSLTGGRADTQY
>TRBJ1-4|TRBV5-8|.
ASSVGQSTNEKLF
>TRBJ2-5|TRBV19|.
ASAGDPREAQY
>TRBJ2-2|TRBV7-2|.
ASSYPGNTGELF
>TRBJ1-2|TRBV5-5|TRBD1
ASSFPGGRVYGYT
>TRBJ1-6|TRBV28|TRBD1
ASSLPTGYNSPLH
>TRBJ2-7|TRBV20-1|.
SASKAAGDLYEQY
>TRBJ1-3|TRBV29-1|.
SVVPGDGNTIY
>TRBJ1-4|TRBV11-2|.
ASSLGRQPTNEKLF
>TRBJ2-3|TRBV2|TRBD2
ASRDYPVRDTQY
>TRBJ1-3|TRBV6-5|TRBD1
ASRPTGTAGNTIY
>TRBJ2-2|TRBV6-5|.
ASSPYTGELF
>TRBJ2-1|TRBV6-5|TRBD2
ASSYSTSGGPNEQF
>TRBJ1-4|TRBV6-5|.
ASSFQGLTNEKLF
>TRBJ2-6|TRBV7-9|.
ASSWGGSYRSGANVLT
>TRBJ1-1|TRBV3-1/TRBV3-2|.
ASSQAGRFPEAF
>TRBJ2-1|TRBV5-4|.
ASNPGGPHNEQF
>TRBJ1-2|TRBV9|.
ASSVAGAGSYGYT
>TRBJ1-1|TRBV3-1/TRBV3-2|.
ASSPGFETEAWGKFMNTEAF
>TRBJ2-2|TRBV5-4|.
ASSLVDGELF
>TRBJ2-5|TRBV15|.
ATSRGQQETQY
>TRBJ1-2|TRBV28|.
ASSQETYGYT
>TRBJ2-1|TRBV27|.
ASSFRGAVDMF